The sequence of this T cell receptor (beta chain) was determined in a study of shared T cell receptors in the human thymus. Only one count was recorded for this clone. CDR3 length: 15 residues. Germline V gives CDR1 LNHDA, CDR2 SQIVND (reference sequence). With 4 bases removed from V and 3 bases from J, the gap between germline ends came to 13 bases. This table comes from immunoSEQ multiplex PCR, and its TCRdb copy is limited to in-frame clones, with some not included. The table includes roughly 500,000 clones, 75% to 80% detected once. The data also belong to a second study, concerning human thymus T cells. Per that paper: Infants, healthy and Finnish, who were having corrective surgery for congenital heart defects served as donors. The thymus tissue came from resections taken during corrective heart surgery. Repertoires sampled from thymus and blood appeared biased in V and J gene usage.

The material sequenced was thymocytes. The V and J genes are TRBV19 and TRBJ1-5; TRBD1 is a possible D gene (6 bases). This TCR was sampled from a boy under two years old with a congenital heart defect. The CDR3 sequence is CASSKSRGSNQPQHF. The DNA of the CDR3 is TGTGCCAGTAGTAAGTCCAGGGGATCCAATCAGCCCCAGCATTTT. Variable domain in full (rest from reference TRBV19 and TRBJ1-5): DGGITQSPKYLFRKEGQNVTLSCEQNLNHDAMYWYRQDPGQGLRLIYYSQIVNDFQKGDIAEGYSVSREKKESFPLTVTSAQKNPTAFYLCASSKSRGSNQPQHFGDGTRLSIL.